Shown below are 29 T cell receptor beta chains from a single sample sequenced in a study of molecular identifiers for immune sequencing clone quantification. One entry per CDR3 protein, called by TCRdb with MiXCR from the PCR reads. The data show about 510,000 distinct CDR3 sequences, roughly 24% seen once. Sequencing was carried out using naive CD8+ T cells from blood, with Jurkat cell RNA spiked in. Regarding subset: FACS-sorted CD8+CD4-CCR7+CD45RA+ naive T cells. These receptors came from a human donor in good health. Some libraries in this study had Jurkat cell RNA spiked in.

This clonotype was detected many times. The gene calls are TRBV4-1 and TRBJ2-7; 15 positions match TRBD2. With V trimmed by 4 bases and J by 3 bases, 10 bases remained unmatched. Germline V gene data show CDR1 as MGHRA and CDR2 as YSYEKL. The CDR3 loop spans 18 amino acids. CDR3 sequence: CASSRGLAGGPGNYEQYF. CDR3 coding DNA: TGCGCCAGCAGCCGCGGACTAGCGGGGGGGCCAGGGAACTACGAGCAGTACTTC.

This chain links TRBV7-9 with TRBJ1-4; D perhaps matches TRBD1 (5 bases). The CDR3 spans 15 residues. Per germline, CDR1 SEHNR and CDR2 FQNEAQ (reference sequence). Trimming removed 3 bases from V and 4 bases from J, with 12 bases in between. DNA of the CDR3: TGTGCCAGCAGCTTGTCAGGGAATAATAATGAAAAACTGTTTTTT. It is translated as CASSLSGNNNEKLFF.

The table lists this clonotype with a few counts. The rearrangement uses TRBV20-1 and TRBJ1-4; D not resolved. The CDR3 runs to 18 residues. Trimming took 6 bases from V and 1 from J, leaving 24 bases between them. Looked up from germline, CDR1 is DFQATT and CDR2 is SNEGSKA (reference sequence). The CDR3 here is CSAPPRWQHSQTNEKLFF. In DNA, the CDR3 is TGCAGTGCCCCCCCCCGGTGGCAGCACTCTCAAACTAATGAAAAACTGTTTTTT.

This clonotype was seen more than once but under ten times. The V call is TRBV30, the J call TRBJ2-7; D remains ambiguous. Looked up from germline, CDR1 is GTSNPN and CDR2 is SVGIG (reference sequence). V dropped 1 base and J dropped 2 bases, with 6 bases sitting between them. This CDR3 has 12 amino acids. DNA for the CDR3: TGTGCCTGGAGTGACGTCACCTACGAGCAGTACTTC. It yields the protein CAWSDVTYEQYF.

This clonotype was seen ten or more times. This chain links TRBV7-2 with TRBJ2-3, with 7 positions matching TRBD2. From germline, CDR1 is SGHTA and CDR2 FQGNSA. Trimming at V came to 3 bases and at J to 1 base, leaving 7 bases not matched to a gene. This CDR3 spans 16 amino acids. The CDR3 nucleotides are TGTGCCAGCAGCTTCCTAGCGGTACTCGGCACAGATACGCAGTATTTT. It specifies CASSFLAVLGTDTQYF.

The rearrangement joins TRBV4-3 to TRBJ2-1; possible D gene TRBD2, 6 bases. Trimming removed 1 base at V and 0 bases at J, with 16 bases between. This CDR3 spans 18 amino acids. CDR1 is LGHNA and CDR2 is YSLEER in the germline V gene. The CDR3 protein is CASSQGAGGESSYNEQFF. As DNA, the CDR3 is TGCGCCAGCAGCCAAGGGGCAGGAGGGGAAAGCTCCTACAATGAGCAGTTCTTC.

Note on this clonotype: Given a much more abundant clone one base away, this may be a read error. The chain combines TRBV28 with TRBJ1-5, with D possibly being TRBD1 (6 bases). Looked up from germline, CDR1 is MDHEN and CDR2 is SYDVKM. The ends were cut back, 6 bases at V and 6 bases at J, with 12 bases in the middle. The CDR3 runs to 13 residues. The CDR3 here is CASRSQGFQPQHF. CDR3 bases: TGTGCCAGCAGGAGTCAGGGGTTTCAGCCCCAGCATTTT.

This clonotype has just a few counts. The chain recombines TRBV7-9 with TRBJ2-3, with 7 nucleotides matching TRBD2. Trimming at V came to 5 bases and at J to 2 bases, leaving 1 base not matched to a gene. Germline-derived CDR1 and CDR2 are SEHNR and FQNEAQ (reference sequence). The length of the CDR3 is 13 residues. The CDR3 DNA is TGTGCCAGCAGCGAGCGGGACACAGATACGCAGTATTTT. Protein product: CASSERDTDTQYF. Based on the CDR3 plus reference TRBV7-9 and TRBJ2-3, the full variable domain is DTGVSQNPRHKITKRGQNVTFRCDPISEHNRLYWYRQTLGQGPEFLTYFQNEAQLEKSRLLSDRFSAERPKGSFSTLEIQRTEQGDSAMYLCASSERDTDTQYFGPGTRLTVL.

This clonotype was seen only once. A much more abundant neighbour one base away suggests this may be a read error. The chain is built from TRBV11-2 and TRBJ2-1, with D perhaps given as TRBD1 or TRBD2 (5 bases each). The CDR3 is made up of 12 amino acids. Germline V gene sequence: CDR1 SGHAT, CDR2 FQNNGV. CDR3 protein: CASSIGLGEQLF. The DNA of the CDR3 is TGTGCCAGCAGCATTGGACTGGGGGAGCAGCTCTTC.

Many counts were recorded for this clonotype. The genes are TRBV6-2 or TRBV6-3 and TRBJ1-1; no clear D gene. This CDR3 region has 12 residues. The V end was cut by 2 bases, the J end by 7 bases, with 8 bases between. Germline V CDR1 and CDR2: MNHEY, SVGEGT. The CDR3 sequence: CASSYPGSEAFF. The DNA for the CDR3 is TGTGCCAGCAGTTACCCCGGGAGTGAAGCTTTCTTT.

This clonotype appeared a few times. The chain couples TRBV6-2 or TRBV6-3 to TRBJ1-1; D is undetermined. CDR1 is MNHEY, CDR2 SVGEGT, per germline. This CDR3 is 14 amino acids long. V was cut by 2 bases and J by 1 base, with 8 bases left in between. The CDR3 DNA is TGTGCCAGCAGTTACAGGGTTACGAACACTGAAGCTTTCTTT. This gives the protein CASSYRVTNTEAFF.

The rearrangement joins TRBV19 to TRBJ2-3; the D is unclear. V shed 3 bases and J shed 0 bases, with 13 bases lying between them. The germline CDR1 and CDR2 sequences are LNHDA and SQIVND (reference sequence). This CDR3 has 16 amino acids. The CDR3 DNA sequence: TGTGCCAGTAGTATCGATGTTGTCAGAAGCACAGATACGCAGTATTTT. Protein product: CASSIDVVRSTDTQYF.

Concerning this clonotype: A read error may explain this, as a much larger clone is one base away. The chain recombines TRBV7-2 with TRBJ2-7; the D is unclear. From germline, CDR1 is SGHTA and CDR2 FQGNSA. The CDR3 spans 13 residues. CDR3 DNA sequence: TGTGCCAGCAGCTTAGGTATCTCCTACGAGCGGTACTTC. This codes for CASSLGISYERYF. The complete variable domain, with remaining parts taken from reference TRBV7-2 and TRBJ2-7, reads GAGVSQSPSNKVTEKGKDVELRCDPISGHTALYWYRQSLGQGLEFLIYFQGNSAPDKSGLPSDRFSAERTGGSVSTLTIQRTQQEDSAVYLCASSLGISYERYFGPGTRLTVT.

This clonotype was seen only a few times. The V and J genes are TRBV10-2 and TRBJ2-5; D unclear. Germline CDR1 WSHSY, CDR2 SAAADI. V shed 2 bases and J shed 5 bases, with 9 bases lying between them. The CDR3 contains 13 residues. The CDR3 spells CASSEGFLETQYF. Here the CDR3 DNA reads TGCGCCAGCAGTGAGGGTTTTCTGGAGACCCAGTACTTC.

Comments on this clonotype: At one of its ends the junction is not consistent with the germline gene, which may arise from a read error. CDR3 bases: TGTGCCAGCAGCTTTAACAGGTACAATGGGCAGTTCTTC. Translated, it gives CASSFNRYNGQFF. The rearrangement joins TRBV12-3 or TRBV12-4 to TRBJ2-1, with D possibly being TRBD1 (5 bases). This CDR3 contains 13 residues.

The chain joins TRBV6-6 to TRBJ2-1, with 11 bases aligning to TRBD2. Unmatched junction bases numbered 6, after V lost 2 bases and J lost 0 bases. The CDR3 spans 18 residues. Germline CDR1 MNHNY, CDR2 SVGAGI (reference sequence). CDR3 in amino acids: CASSYTSSGGSSYNEQFF. The CDR3 DNA is TGTGCCAGCAGTTACACATCTAGCGGGGGGAGCTCCTACAATGAGCAGTTCTTC.

Regarding this clonotype: A single base separates this from a much larger clone, so it may be a read error. The chain joins TRBV5-4 to TRBJ2-7; 7 bases are shared with TRBD2. Germline CDR1 reads SGHNT; CDR2 reads YYREEE (reference sequence). J lost 8 bases, V lost 4 bases, and 15 bases had no gene match. The CDR3 consists of 15 residues. This chain's CDR3 is CASSPDRGVMYKQYF. CDR3 in DNA: TGTGCCAGCAGCCCAGACCGGGGGGTAATGTACAAGCAGTACTTC.

The chain recombines TRBV6-2 or TRBV6-3 with TRBJ2-2, with D unresolved. The CDR3 is made up of 13 amino acids. CDR1 is MNHEY and CDR2 is SVGEGT in the germline V gene. Trimming shortened V by 6 bases and J by 5 bases, and 10 bases separated the two germline ends. Written as DNA, the CDR3 is TGTGCCAGCAGCGGGTTTCTGACCGGGGAGCTGTTTTTT. It specifies CASSGFLTGELFF.

This clonotype showed up many times. The CDR3: CASSDYSSYGYTF. CDR3 nucleotides: TGCGCCAGCAGTGATTACAGTTCCTATGGCTACACCTTC. The J gene is TRBJ1-2, the V gene TRBV10-2, with D hard to call. V was clipped by 3 bases and J by 4 bases, with 9 bases between them. This CDR3 comprises 13 residues. CDR1 WSHSY and CDR2 SAAADI come from the germline V gene.

Details on this clonotype: A read error may be the cause here, since a much bigger clone is one base away. CDR3 protein: CASSFGQSSFQGTQYF. The CDR3 nucleotides are TGTGCCAGCAGCTTCGGCCAGTCATCGTTCCAAGGGACCCAGTACTTC. The rearrangement links TRBV7-9 to TRBJ2-5; D is ambiguous. From germline, CDR1 is SEHNR and CDR2 FQNEAQ (reference sequence). The CDR3 runs to 16 residues.

This clonotype showed up many times. The CDR3 sequence is CASSLEVWSNQPQHF. The CDR3 DNA follows: TGTGCCAGCAGCTTAGAGGTTTGGAGCAATCAGCCCCAGCATTTT. The chain has TRBV7-2 and TRBJ1-5; D gene unclear. Trimming cost V 1 base and J 1 base, with 8 bases left between them. CDR1 is SGHTA and CDR2 is FQGNSA in the germline V gene. The CDR3 has 15 residues.

This clonotype has just a few counts. The rearrangement uses TRBV19 and TRBJ2-7; possibly TRBD1 for D (6 bases). Germline V CDR1 and CDR2: LNHDA, SQIVND (reference sequence). Trimming cost V 6 bases and J 0 bases, with 15 bases left between them. CDR3 length: 15 residues. CDR3 loop: CASSGTSFPSYEQYF. The CDR3 DNA sequence: TGTGCCAGTAGCGGGACATCCTTCCCCTCCTACGAGCAGTACTTC.

This clonotype was counted only a few times. The rearrangement links TRBV12-3 or TRBV12-4 to TRBJ2-3, with 8 bases identical to TRBD1. With 11 bases clipped from V and 2 bases from J, the junction kept 18 bases outside the gene matches. CDR3 length: 17 amino acids. CDR3 region: CASSETGVVSDTDTQYF. The CDR3 DNA reads as TGTGCCTCTTCCGAGACAGGGGTAGTTTCCGACACAGATACGCAGTATTTT.

The chain uses TRBV27 and TRBJ1-1; 9 bases map to TRBD1. Germline V gene data show CDR1 as MNHEY and CDR2 as SMNVEV (reference sequence). The CDR3 runs to 15 residues. J was trimmed by 3 bases and V by 2 bases; bases with no gene match: 4. CDR3: CASSLGTGLYTEAFF. CDR3 DNA: TGTGCCAGCAGTTTAGGGACAGGGCTTTACACTGAAGCTTTCTTT.

In this sample, this clonotype turned up a few times. A junction boundary mismatches the germline segment, possibly from a read error. The chain has TRBV19 and TRBJ2-7; possible D gene TRBD2, 6 bases. Germline V gene data show CDR1 as LNHDA and CDR2 as SQIVND (reference sequence). This CDR3 spans 14 amino acids. The chain's CDR3 is CASSPGTSSYEQCF. In nucleotides, the CDR3 is TGTGCCAGTAGCCCAGGGACTTCCTCCTACGAGCAGTGCTTC. The full variable domain, with the rest looked up from reference TRBV19 and TRBJ2-7, is DGGITQSPKYLFRKEGQNVTLSCEQNLNHDAMYWYRQDPGQGLRLIYYSQIVNDFQKGDIAEGYSVSREKKESFPLTVTSAQKNPTAFYLCASSPGTSSYEQCFGPGTRLTVT.

The chain recombines TRBV12-3 or TRBV12-4 with TRBJ2-3; D unclear. This CDR3 has 16 amino acids. V was cut by 6 bases and J by 3 bases, with 19 bases left in between. CDR3 region: CASSHKPLPPTDTQYF. The DNA for the CDR3 is TGTGCCAGCAGCCACAAACCACTACCACCTACAGATACGCAGTATTTT.

The chain has TRBV7-9 and TRBJ1-6, with D possibly being TRBD1 (6 bases). The germline gives CDR1 SEHNR, CDR2 FQNEAQ (reference sequence). Trimming left V 0 bases short and J 10 bases short, with 13 bases between. CDR3 size: 15 residues. CDR3: CASSLATGGRSPLHF. The CDR3 DNA reads TGTGCCAGCAGCTTAGCGACAGGTGGACGATCACCCCTCCACTTT.

This clonotype occurred a few times. The chain carries TRBV20-1 and TRBJ2-2, with D tentatively TRBD2 (7 bases). This CDR3 contains 13 residues. Germline V lookup: CDR1 DFQATT, CDR2 SNEGSKA (reference sequence). Trimming left V 3 bases short and J 7 bases short, with 12 bases between. CDR3 region: CSASGGRNGELFF. Here the CDR3 DNA reads TGCAGTGCTAGCGGGGGGCGCAACGGGGAGCTGTTTTTT.

The chain has TRBV3-1 and TRBJ2-7; perhaps TRBD2 as D (5 bases). The CDR3 has 13 residues. The germline V gene encodes CDR1 LGHDT and CDR2 YNNKEL (reference sequence). The V end lost 2 bases, the J end lost 4 bases, and 9 bases lay between the germline ends. In nucleotides, the CDR3 is TGTGCCAGCAGCCAAACTAGACTATACGAGCAGTACTTC. Translated: CASSQTRLYEQYF.